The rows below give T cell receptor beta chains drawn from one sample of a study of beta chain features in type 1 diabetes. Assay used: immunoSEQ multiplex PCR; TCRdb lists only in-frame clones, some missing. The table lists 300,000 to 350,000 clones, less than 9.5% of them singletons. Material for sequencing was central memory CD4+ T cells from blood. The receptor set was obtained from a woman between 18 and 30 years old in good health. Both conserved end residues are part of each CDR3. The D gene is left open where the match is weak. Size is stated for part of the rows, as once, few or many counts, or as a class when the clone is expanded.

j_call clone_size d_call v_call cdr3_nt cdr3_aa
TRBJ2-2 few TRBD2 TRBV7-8 TGTGCGACCCCCGGGACTAGCGTTATTACCGGGGAGCTGTTTTTT CATPGTSVITGELFF
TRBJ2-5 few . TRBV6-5 TGTGCCAGCAGTCAGGGAGAAGAGACCCAGTACTTC CASSQGEETQYF
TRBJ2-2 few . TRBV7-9 TGCGCCAGCAGCCGACAGGAGAACACCGGGGAGCTGTTTTTT CASSRQENTGELFF
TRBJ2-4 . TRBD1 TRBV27 TGTGCCAGCAGTTCGCGGACAGGGGGCAGAGAGGCACGTGATATTCAGTACTTC CASSSRTGGREARDIQYF
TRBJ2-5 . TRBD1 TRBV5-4 TGTGCCAGCAGCAAGGGGGGGACAGGGGAAGAGACCCAGTACTTC CASSKGGTGEETQYF
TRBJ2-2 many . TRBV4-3 TGCGCCAGCAGCCCGTGGGTTCAGCTGAACACCGGGGAGCTGTTTTTT CASSPWVQLNTGELFF
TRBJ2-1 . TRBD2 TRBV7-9 TGTGCCAGCAGCTTTTGGGCCCTGACTAGCGCGTACAATGAGCAGTTCTTC CASSFWALTSAYNEQFF
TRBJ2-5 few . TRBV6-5 TGTGCCAGCAGCTACGCAGGGGAAGAGACCCAGTACTTC CASSYAGEETQYF
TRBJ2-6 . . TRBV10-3 TGTGCCATCAGCCAAGGGGCCAACGTCCTGACTTTC CAISQGANVLTF
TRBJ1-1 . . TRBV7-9 TGTGCCAGCACCACAGGGCTCTCTGAAGCTTTCTTT CASTTGLSEAFF
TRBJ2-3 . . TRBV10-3 TGTGCCATCAATCAGGGTAACACAGATACGCAGTATTTT CAINQGNTDTQYF
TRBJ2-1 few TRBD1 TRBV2 TGTGCCAGCAGAAAAGGACAGGGAAACAATGAGCAGTTCTTC CASRKGQGNNEQFF
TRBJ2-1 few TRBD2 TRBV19 TGTGCCAGTAAGGCGGCGGGGACTAGCTCCTACAATGAGCAGTTCTTC CASKAAGTSSYNEQFF
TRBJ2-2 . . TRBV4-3 TGCGCCAGCCGGCAGGGGAACACCGGGGAGCTGTTTTTT CASRQGNTGELFF
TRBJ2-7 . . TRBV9 TGTGCCAGCAGCGTAGGGCAGCGGTCGATCTACGAGCAGTACTTC CASSVGQRSIYEQYF
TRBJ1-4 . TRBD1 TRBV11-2 TGTGCCAGCAGCCCGGGGACAGGCCGGGGTGAAAAACTGGTTTTT CASSPGTGRGEKLVF
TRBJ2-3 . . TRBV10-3 TGTGCCATCAGCACTAGAGATACGCAGTATTTT CAISTRDTQYF
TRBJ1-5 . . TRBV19 TGTGCCAGTAGTATCGAGGGGCAGAATAGCAATCAGCCCCAGCATTTT CASSIEGQNSNQPQHF
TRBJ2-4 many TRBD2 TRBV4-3 TGCGCCAGCAGCCCGGGGGGTAGCGGGAAGGACATTCAGTACTTC CASSPGGSGKDIQYF
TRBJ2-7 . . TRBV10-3 TGTGCCATCAGTGGGTCCGTGTCGGACGAGCAGTACTTC CAISGSVSDEQYF
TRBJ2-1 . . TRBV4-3 TGCGCCAGCAGCCAAGATAACAGGTTGGTTGAGCAGTTCTTC CASSQDNRLVEQFF
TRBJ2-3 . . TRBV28 TGTGCCAGCAGTCCTTTACTGACCGCTAGCACAGATACGCAGTATTTT CASSPLLTASTDTQYF
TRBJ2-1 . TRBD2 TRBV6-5 TGTGTCTCTAGCGGGAGTGGGAATGAGCAGTTCTTC CVSSGSGNEQFF
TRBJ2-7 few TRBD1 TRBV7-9 TGTGCCAGCAGCTCCGGGACAGGGGGCTTCGAGCAGTACTTC CASSSGTGGFEQYF
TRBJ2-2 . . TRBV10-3 TGTGCCATCAGTGGCCGGGACGGGGAGCTGTTTTTT CAISGRDGELFF
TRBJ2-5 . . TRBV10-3 TGTGCCATCAGTGATTCCGGGACGGAAGAGACCCAGTACTTC CAISDSGTEETQYF
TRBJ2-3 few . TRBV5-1 TGCGCCAGCAGCTTCCTTAGCACAGATACGCAGTATTTT CASSFLSTDTQYF
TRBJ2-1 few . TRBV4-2 TGTGCCAGCAGCCCCAGTCCCGGGACAAATAACAATGAGCAGTTCTTC CASSPSPGTNNNEQFF
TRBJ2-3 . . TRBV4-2 TGTGCCAGCAGCCGCTCCTTCGATGGCACAGATACGCAGTATTTT CASSRSFDGTDTQYF
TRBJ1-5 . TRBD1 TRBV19 TGTGCCACCATGCAAAAAGTCGGGACAGGGCATCAGCCCCAGCATTTT CATMQKVGTGHQPQHF
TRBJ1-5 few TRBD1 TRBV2 TGTGCCAGCAGTGTACAGGGGCTACTTAATCAGCCCCAGCATTTT CASSVQGLLNQPQHF
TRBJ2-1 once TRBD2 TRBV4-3 TGCGCCAGCAGCCAAGAGTACGGGACTACCTCCTACAATGAGCAGCTCTTC CASSQEYGTTSYNEQLF
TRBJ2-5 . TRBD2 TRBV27 TGTGCCAGCCGAACCGGGACTAGAGAGACCCAGTACTTC CASRTGTRETQYF
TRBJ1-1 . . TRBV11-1 TGTGCCAGCAGCTCCAGTTATGAAGCTTTCTTT CASSSSYEAFF
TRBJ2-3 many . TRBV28 TGTGCCAGCACTCGGACTAACCCGGCCGATACGCAGTATTTT CASTRTNPADTQYF
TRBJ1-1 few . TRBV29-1 TGCAGCGCCGGGGGGGGCATTGGATTGAACACTGAAGCTTTCTTT CSAGGGIGLNTEAFF
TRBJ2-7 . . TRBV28 TGTGCCAGCAACCCGAGGGCGTTGTACGGGGGTCGCGAGCAGTACTTC CASNPRALYGGREQYF